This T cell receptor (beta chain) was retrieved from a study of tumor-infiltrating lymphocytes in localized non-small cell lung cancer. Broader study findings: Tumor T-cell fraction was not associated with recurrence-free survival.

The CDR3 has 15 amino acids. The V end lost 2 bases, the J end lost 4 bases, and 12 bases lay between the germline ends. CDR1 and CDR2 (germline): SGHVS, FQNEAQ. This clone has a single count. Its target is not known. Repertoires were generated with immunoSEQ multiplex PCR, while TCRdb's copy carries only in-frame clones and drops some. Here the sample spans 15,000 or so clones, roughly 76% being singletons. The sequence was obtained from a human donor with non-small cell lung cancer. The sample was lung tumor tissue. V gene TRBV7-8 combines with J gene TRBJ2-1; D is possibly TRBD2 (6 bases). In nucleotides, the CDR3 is TGTGCCAGCAGCTTACGGCGCGGGAAATACAATGAGCAGTTCTTC. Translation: CASSLRRGKYNEQFF.